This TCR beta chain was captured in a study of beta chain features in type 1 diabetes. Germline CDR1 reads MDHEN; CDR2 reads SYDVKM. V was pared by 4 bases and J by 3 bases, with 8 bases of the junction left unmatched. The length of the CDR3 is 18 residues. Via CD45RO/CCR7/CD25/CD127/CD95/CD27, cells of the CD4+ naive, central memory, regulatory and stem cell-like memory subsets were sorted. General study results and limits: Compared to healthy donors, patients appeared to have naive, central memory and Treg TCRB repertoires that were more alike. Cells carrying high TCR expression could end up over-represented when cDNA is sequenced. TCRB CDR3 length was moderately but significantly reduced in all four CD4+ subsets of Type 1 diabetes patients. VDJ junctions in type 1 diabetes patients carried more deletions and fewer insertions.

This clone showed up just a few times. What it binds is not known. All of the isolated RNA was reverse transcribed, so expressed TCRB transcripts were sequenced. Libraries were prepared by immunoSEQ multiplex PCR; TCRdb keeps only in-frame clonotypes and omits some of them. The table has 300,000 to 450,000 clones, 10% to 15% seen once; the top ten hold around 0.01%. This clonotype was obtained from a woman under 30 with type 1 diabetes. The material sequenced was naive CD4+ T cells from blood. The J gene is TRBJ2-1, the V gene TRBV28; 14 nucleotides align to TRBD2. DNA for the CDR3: TGTGCCAGCAGTTCACCGACTAGCGGGAGGGCCGGCTACAATGAGCAGTTCTTC. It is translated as CASSSPTSGRAGYNEQFF.